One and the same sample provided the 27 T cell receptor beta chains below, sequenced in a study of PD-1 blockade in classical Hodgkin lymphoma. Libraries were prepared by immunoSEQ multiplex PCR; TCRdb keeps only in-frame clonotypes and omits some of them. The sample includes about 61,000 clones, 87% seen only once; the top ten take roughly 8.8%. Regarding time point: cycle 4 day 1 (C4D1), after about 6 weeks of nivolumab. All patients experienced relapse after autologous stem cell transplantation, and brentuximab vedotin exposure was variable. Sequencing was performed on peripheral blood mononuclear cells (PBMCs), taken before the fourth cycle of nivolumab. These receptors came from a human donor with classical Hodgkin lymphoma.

The CDR3 loop reads CASSLAANQETQYF. CDR3 nucleotides: TGCGCCAGCAGCTTGGCGGCCAACCAAGAGACCCAGTACTTC. The chain employs TRBV5-1 and TRBJ2-5, with unresolved D. The germline V gene encodes CDR1 SGHRS and CDR2 YFSETQ. The CDR3 contains 14 residues. The V and J ends lost 0 bases and 0 bases respectively, with 6 bases between them.

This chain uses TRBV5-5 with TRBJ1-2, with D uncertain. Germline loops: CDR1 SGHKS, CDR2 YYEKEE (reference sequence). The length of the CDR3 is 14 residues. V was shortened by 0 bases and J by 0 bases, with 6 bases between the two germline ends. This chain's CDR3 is CASSLGRPNYGYTF. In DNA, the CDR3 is TGTGCCAGCAGCTTGGGACGGCCTAACTATGGCTACACCTTC.

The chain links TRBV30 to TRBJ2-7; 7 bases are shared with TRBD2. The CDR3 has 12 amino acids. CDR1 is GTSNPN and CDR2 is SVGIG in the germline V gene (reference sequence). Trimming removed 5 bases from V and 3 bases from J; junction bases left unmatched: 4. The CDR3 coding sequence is TGTGCCTGGGGGAGGGCTGGCTACGAGCAGTACTTC. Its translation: CAWGRAGYEQYF. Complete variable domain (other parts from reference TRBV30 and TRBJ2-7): SQTIHQWPATLVQPVGSPLSLECTVEGTSNPNLYWYRQAAGRGLQLLFYSVGIGQISSEVPQNLSASRPQDRQFILSSKKLLLSDSGFYLCAWGRAGYEQYFGPGTRLTVT.

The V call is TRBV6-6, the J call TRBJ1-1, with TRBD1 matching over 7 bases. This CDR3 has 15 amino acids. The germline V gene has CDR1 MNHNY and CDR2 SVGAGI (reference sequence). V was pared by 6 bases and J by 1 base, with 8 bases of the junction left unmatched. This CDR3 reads CASRKGGIGNTEAFF. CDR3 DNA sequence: TGTGCCAGCAGAAAAGGGGGCATCGGGAACACTGAAGCTTTCTTT.

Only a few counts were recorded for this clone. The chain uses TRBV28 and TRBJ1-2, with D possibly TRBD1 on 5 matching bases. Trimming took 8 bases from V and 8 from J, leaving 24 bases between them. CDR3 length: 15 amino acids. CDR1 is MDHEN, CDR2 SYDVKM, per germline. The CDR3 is CASSIGSGQEGGYTF. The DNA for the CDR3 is TGTGCCAGCTCCATTGGGAGTGGGCAAGAGGGGGGCTACACCTTC.

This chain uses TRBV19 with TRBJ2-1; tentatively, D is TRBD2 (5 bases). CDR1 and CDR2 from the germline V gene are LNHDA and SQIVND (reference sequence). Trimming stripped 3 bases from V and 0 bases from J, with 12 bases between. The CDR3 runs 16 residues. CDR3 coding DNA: TGTGCCAGTAGTATGGGCAGCGGCAGCTCCTACAATGAGCAGTTCTTC. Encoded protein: CASSMGSGSSYNEQFF.

CDR3 protein: CACLRAAIGYTF. The DNA for the CDR3 is TGTGCCTGCCTCCGGGCGGCGATTGGCTACACCTTC. The chain carries TRBV30 and TRBJ1-2; D gene ambiguous. V lost 6 bases and J lost 7, with 15 bases in between. The germline V gene encodes CDR1 GTSNPN and CDR2 SVGIG (reference sequence). The CDR3 length is 12 residues.

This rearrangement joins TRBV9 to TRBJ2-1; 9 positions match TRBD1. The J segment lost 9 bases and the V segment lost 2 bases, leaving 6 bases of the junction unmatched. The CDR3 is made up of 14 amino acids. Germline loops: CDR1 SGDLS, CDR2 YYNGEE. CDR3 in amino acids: CASSVELQGAEQFF. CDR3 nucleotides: TGTGCCAGCAGCGTCGAATTACAGGGGGCTGAGCAGTTCTTC.

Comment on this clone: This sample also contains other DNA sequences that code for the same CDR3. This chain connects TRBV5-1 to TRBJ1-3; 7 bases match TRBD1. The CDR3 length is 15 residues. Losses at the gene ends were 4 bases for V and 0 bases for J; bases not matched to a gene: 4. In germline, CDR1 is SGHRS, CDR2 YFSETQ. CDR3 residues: CASSLTGLSGNTIYF. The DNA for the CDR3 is TGCGCCAGCAGCCTGACAGGGCTCTCTGGAAACACCATATATTTT.

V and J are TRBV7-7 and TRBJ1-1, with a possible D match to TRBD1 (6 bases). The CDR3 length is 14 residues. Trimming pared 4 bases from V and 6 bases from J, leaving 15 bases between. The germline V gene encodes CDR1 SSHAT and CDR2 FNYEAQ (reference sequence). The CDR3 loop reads CASSSTGNFAEAFF. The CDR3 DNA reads TGTGCCAGCAGCTCCACAGGGAATTTCGCTGAAGCTTTCTTT.

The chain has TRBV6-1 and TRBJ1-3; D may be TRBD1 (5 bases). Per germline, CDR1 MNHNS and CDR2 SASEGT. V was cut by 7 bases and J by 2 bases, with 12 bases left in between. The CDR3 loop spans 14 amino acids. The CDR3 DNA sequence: TGTGCCAGCATCTTCGGGGCCGCTGGAAACACCATATATTTT. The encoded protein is CASIFGAAGNTIYF.

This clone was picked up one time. The CDR3 DNA sequence: TGTGCCAGCAGCCCTCAATGGACTGAAGCTTTCTTT. Protein: CASSPQWTEAFF. J is TRBJ1-1 and V is TRBV7-9; D remains ambiguous. The CDR3 extends over 12 amino acids. Germline V gives CDR1 SEHNR, CDR2 FQNEAQ (reference sequence). The V gene lost 5 bases and the J gene lost 5 bases, with 9 bases spanning the gap. Combining the CDR3 with reference TRBV7-9 and TRBJ1-1 gives the whole variable domain DTGVSQNPRHKITKRGQNVTFRCDPISEHNRLYWYRQTLGQGPEFLTYFQNEAQLEKSRLLSDRFSAERPKGSFSTLEIQRTEQGDSAMYLCASSPQWTEAFFGQGTRLTVV.

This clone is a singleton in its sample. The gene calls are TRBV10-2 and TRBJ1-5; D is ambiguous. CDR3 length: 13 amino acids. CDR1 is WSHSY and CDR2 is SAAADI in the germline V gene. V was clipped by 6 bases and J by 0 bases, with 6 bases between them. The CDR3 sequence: CASRQNSNQPQHF. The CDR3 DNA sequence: TGCGCCAGCAGACAGAATAGCAATCAGCCCCAGCATTTT.

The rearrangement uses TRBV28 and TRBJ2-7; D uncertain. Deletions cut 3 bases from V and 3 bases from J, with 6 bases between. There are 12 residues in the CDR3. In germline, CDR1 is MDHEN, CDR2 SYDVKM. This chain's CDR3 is CASSLDGYEQYF. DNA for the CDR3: TGTGCCAGCAGTTTGGACGGCTACGAGCAGTACTTC.

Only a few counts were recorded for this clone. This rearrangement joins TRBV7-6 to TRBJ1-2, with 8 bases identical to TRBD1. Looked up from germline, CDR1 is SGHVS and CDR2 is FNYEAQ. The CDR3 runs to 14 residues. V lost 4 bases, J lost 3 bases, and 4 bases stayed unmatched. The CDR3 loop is CASSYGQGDYGYTF. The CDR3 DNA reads TGTGCCAGCAGCTATGGACAGGGTGACTATGGCTACACCTTC.

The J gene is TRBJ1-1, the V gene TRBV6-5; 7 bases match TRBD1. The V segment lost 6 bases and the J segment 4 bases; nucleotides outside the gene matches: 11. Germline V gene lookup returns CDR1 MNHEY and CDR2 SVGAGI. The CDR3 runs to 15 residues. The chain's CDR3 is CASSETGMGTTEAFF. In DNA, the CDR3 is TGTGCCAGCAGCGAGACAGGGATGGGGACCACTGAAGCTTTCTTT.

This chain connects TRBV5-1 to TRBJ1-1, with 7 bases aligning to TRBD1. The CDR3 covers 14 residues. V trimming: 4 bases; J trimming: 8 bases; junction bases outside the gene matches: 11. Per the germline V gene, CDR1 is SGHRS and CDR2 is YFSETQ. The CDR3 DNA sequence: TGCGCCAGCAGCCCTAGCCGAGGGGGACAGGAAGCTTTCTTT. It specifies CASSPSRGGQEAFF.

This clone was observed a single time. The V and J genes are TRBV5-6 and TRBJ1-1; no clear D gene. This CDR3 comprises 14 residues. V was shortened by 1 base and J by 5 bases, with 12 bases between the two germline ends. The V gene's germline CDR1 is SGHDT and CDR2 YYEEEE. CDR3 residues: CASSLLSEDTEAFF. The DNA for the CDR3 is TGTGCCAGCAGCTTGTTATCCGAGGATACTGAAGCTTTCTTT.

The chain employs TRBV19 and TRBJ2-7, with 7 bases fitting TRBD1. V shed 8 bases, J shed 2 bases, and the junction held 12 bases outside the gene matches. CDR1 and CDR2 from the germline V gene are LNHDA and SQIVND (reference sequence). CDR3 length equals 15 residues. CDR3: CASSTRDSTAYEQYF. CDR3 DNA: TGTGCCAGTTCTACCCGGGACAGTACAGCCTACGAGCAGTACTTC.

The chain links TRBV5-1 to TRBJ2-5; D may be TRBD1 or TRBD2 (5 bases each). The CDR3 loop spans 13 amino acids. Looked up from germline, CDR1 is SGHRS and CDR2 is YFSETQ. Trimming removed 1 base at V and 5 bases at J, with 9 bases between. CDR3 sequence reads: CASSLRGVETQYF. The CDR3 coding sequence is TGCGCCAGCAGCTTGAGGGGAGTTGAGACCCAGTACTTC.

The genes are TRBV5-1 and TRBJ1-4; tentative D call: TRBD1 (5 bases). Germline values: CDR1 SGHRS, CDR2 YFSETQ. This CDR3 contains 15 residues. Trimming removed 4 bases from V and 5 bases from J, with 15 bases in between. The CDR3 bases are TGCGCCAGCAGCACCTCGGGACGGGGGAATGAAAAACTGTTTTTT. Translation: CASSTSGRGNEKLFF.

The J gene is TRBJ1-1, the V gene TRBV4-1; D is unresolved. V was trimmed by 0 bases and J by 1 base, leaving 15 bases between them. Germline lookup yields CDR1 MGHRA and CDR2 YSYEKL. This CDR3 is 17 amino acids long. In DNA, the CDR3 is TGCGCCAGCAGCCAAGATGGGTGGGGTACAGCGAACACTGAAGCTTTCTTT. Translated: CASSQDGWGTANTEAFF.

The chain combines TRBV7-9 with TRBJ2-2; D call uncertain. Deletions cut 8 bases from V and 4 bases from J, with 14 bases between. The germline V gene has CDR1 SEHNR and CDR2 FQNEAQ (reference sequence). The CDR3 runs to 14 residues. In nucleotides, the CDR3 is TGTGCCAGCTCCAAGGGTCGTAGCACCGGGGAGCTGTTTTTT. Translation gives CASSKGRSTGELFF. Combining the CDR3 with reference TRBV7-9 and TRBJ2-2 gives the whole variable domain DTGVSQNPRHKITKRGQNVTFRCDPISEHNRLYWYRQTLGQGPEFLTYFQNEAQLEKSRLLSDRFSAERPKGSFSTLEIQRTEQGDSAMYLCASSKGRSTGELFFGEGSRLTVL.

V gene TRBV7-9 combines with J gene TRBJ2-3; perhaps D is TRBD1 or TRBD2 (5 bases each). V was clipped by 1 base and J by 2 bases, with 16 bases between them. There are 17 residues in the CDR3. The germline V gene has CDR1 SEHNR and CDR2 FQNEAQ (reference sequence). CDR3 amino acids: CASSLDGVGANTDTQYF. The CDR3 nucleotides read TGTGCCAGCAGCTTAGACGGGGTAGGGGCTAACACAGATACGCAGTATTTT.

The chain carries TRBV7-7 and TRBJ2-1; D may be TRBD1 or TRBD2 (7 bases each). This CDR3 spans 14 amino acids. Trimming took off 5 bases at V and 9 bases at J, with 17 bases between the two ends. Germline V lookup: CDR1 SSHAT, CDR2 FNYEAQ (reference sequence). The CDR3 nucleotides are TGTGCCAGCAGCCAGAACAGGGGCGGGGGTGAGCAGTTCTTC. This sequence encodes CASSQNRGGGEQFF.

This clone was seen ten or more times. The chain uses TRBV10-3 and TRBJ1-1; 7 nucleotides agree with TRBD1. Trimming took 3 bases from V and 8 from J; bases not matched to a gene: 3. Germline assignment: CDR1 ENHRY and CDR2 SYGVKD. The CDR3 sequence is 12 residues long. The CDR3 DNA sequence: TGTGCCATCAGTGAAACAGGGGTAGAAGCTTTCTTT. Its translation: CAISETGVEAFF.

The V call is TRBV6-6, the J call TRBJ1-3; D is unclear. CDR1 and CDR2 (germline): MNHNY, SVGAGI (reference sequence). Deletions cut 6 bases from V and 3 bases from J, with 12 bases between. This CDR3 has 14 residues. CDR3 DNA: TGTGCCAGCAGGTCCCATGAAAGTGGAAACACCATATATTTT. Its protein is CASRSHESGNTIYF.